A selection of T cell receptor beta chains follows, all from one sample in a study of blood T cell repertoires in COVID-19. TCRdb keeps only in-frame clones here, not all; method: immunoSEQ multiplex PCR. This table has about 83,000 clones, more than 75% appearing once. Sequenced material: peripheral blood. These receptors originate from an elderly woman with active or convalescent COVID-19. Both conserved end residues are part of each CDR3. D genes are given only for firm matches. Clone sizes are given selectively: once, few, many, or a class where the clone is expanded.

V,D,J,size,CDR3,DNA
TRBV10-3,NA,TRBJ2-2,NA,CAIRGTGELFF,TGTGCCATCCGGGGGACCGGGGAGCTGTTTTTT
TRBV19,NA,TRBJ1-5,NA,CASSGRVGNQPQHF,TGTGCCAGTAGTGGGCGCGTAGGCAATCAGCCCCAGCATTTT
TRBV9,TRBD1,TRBJ1-2,NA,CASSGQGDYGYTF,TGTGCCAGCAGCGGGCAGGGGGACTATGGCTACACCTTC
TRBV7-8,NA,TRBJ2-1,NA,CASSLSHRDEQFF,TGTGCCAGCAGCTTGAGCCACCGGGATGAGCAGTTCTTC
TRBV27,NA,TRBJ1-6,NA,CASSFRESSSPLHF,TGTGCCAGCAGTTTTCGGGAGAGCAGCTCACCCCTCCACTTT
TRBV29-1,NA,TRBJ2-5,NA,CREPPGAGETQYF,TGCAGGGAACCCCCAGGGGCCGGCGAGACCCAGTACTTC
TRBV23-1,NA,TRBJ1-1,once,CASISVSAEAFF,TGCGCCAGCATCTCAGTAAGCGCTGAAGCTTTCTTT
TRBV12-3/TRBV12-4,TRBD1,TRBJ1-1,few,CASSRGQNTEAFF,TGTGCCAGCAGTAGGGGGCAGAACACTGAAGCTTTCTTT
TRBV2,NA,TRBJ2-1,NA,CASRGLGEQFF,TGTGCCAGCAGGGGACTGGGTGAGCAGTTCTTC
TRBV6-5,NA,TRBJ1-2,NA,CASSPRGRGNGYTF,TGTGCCAGCAGTCCCAGAGGCAGGGGAAATGGCTACACCTTC
TRBV5-1,TRBD2,TRBJ2-4,NA,CASSSGTSGGWTQYF,TGCGCCAGCAGCTCCGGGACTAGCGGGGGTTGGACTCAGTACTTC
TRBV11-2,NA,TRBJ2-1,NA,CASSGGPRRNEQFF,TGTGCCAGCAGCGGGGGCCCCCGTCGCAATGAGCAGTTCTTC
TRBV12-3/TRBV12-4,NA,TRBJ1-2,NA,CASTQGQNYGYTF,TGTGCCAGCACCCAAGGACAGAACTATGGCTACACCTTC
TRBV19,NA,TRBJ1-2,NA,CASSMTGNYGYTF,TGTGCCAGTAGTATGACGGGAAACTATGGCTACACCTTC
TRBV2,NA,TRBJ1-6,once,CASRSRFSPLHF,TGTGCCAGCAGATCGAGGTTTTCACCCCTCCACTTT
TRBV6-5,TRBD1,TRBJ1-1,NA,CASSMDRGENTEAFF,TGTGCCAGCAGTATGGACAGGGGGGAGAACACTGAAGCTTTCTTT
TRBV7-2,NA,TRBJ1-5,NA,CASSVPGNQPQHF,TGTGCCAGCAGCGTCCCTGGCAATCAGCCCCAGCATTTT
TRBV5-5,NA,TRBJ1-2,NA,CASSRENSGYGYTF,TGTGCCAGCAGCCGAGAGAATTCCGGCTATGGCTACACCTTC
TRBV29-1,NA,TRBJ1-3,NA,CSVDAGTAGNTIYF,TGCAGCGTTGACGCGGGGACTGCTGGAAACACCATATATTTT
TRBV6-5,NA,TRBJ1-2,NA,CAARDRTALTGGYTF,TGTGCCGCCAGGGACCGGACAGCCCTAACCGGGGGCTACACCTTC
TRBV6-2/TRBV6-3,NA,TRBJ1-1,NA,CASSLLTKMDRNTEAFF,TGTGCCAGCAGTTTACTAACAAAAATGGACAGAAACACTGAAGCTTTCTTT
TRBV5-1,TRBD1,TRBJ2-7,NA,CASSPGTAYEQYF,TGCGCCAGCAGCCCCGGGACAGCATACGAGCAGTACTTC
TRBV11-3,TRBD2,TRBJ2-2,NA,CASSEVAGSITGELFF,TGTGCCAGCAGCGAGGTAGCGGGCTCTATCACCGGGGAGCTGTTTTTT
TRBV11-2,NA,TRBJ1-2,NA,CASSSDGLIYGYTF,TGTGCCAGCAGCTCCGACGGACTAATCTATGGCTACACCTTC
TRBV30,TRBD1,TRBJ1-2,NA,CTGTGGNRGYTF,TGTACTGGGACAGGGGGGAATCGGGGCTACACCTTC
TRBV10-3,TRBD1,TRBJ2-3,NA,CAISPTGDGTDTQYF,TGTGCCATCAGCCCGACAGGGGACGGGACAGATACGCAGTATTTT
TRBV14,NA,TRBJ2-1,NA,CASSRRRNSYNEQFF,TGTGCCAGCAGCCGGCGGCGAAACTCCTACAATGAGCAGTTCTTC
TRBV12-3/TRBV12-4,NA,TRBJ2-5,NA,CASSFFQETQYF,TGTGCCAGCAGTTTCTTCCAAGAGACCCAGTACTTC
TRBV3-1/TRBV3-2,NA,TRBJ1-5,NA,CASSQSYNQPQHF,TGTGCCAGCAGCCAGTCGTACAATCAGCCCCAGCATTTT
TRBV6-5,TRBD2,TRBJ2-1,NA,CASSRGLANEQFF,TGTGCCAGCAGTAGGGGACTAGCGAATGAGCAGTTCTTC
TRBV19,TRBD1,TRBJ1-1,few,CASSMTGAYTEAFF,TGTGCCAGTAGTATGACAGGGGCTTACACTGAAGCTTTCTTT
TRBV6-5,NA,TRBJ1-1,NA,CASSLGRVRNTEAFF,TGTGCCAGCAGTCTAGGGAGGGTAAGGAACACTGAAGCTTTCTTT
TRBV30,NA,TRBJ1-2,NA,CAWSVGPVTRGGYTF,TGTGCCTGGAGTGTAGGTCCCGTTACCAGGGGCGGCTACACCTTC
TRBV5-1,TRBD1,TRBJ1-6,once,CASSLGTAGGDPSPLHF,TGCGCCAGCAGCTTGGGAACTGCAGGGGGCGATCCTTCACCCCTCCACTTT
TRBV5-5,NA,TRBJ2-1,NA,CASSLSGESYNEQFF,TGTGCCAGCAGCTTGTCGGGAGAGTCCTACAATGAGCAGTTCTTC
TRBV4-3,NA,TRBJ1-2,NA,CASSQLSQGGFYTF,TGCGCCAGCAGCCAATTGAGTCAGGGAGGATTCTACACCTTC
TRBV19,NA,TRBJ1-5,once,CASSPYWTTSSNQPQHF,TGTGCCAGTAGTCCCTACTGGACAACATCCAGCAATCAGCCCCAGCATTTT
TRBV6-5,NA,TRBJ1-1,NA,CASMEGQNTEAFF,TGTGCCAGCATGGAGGGGCAAAACACTGAAGCTTTCTTT
TRBV4-3,NA,TRBJ1-2,few,CASSQDVKYGYTF,TGCGCCAGCAGCCAAGATGTAAAATATGGCTACACCTTC